A selection of T cell receptor beta chains follows, all from one sample in a study of regulatory T cells in long-lasting Graves disease. TCRdb passed the multiplex PCR reads through MiXCR, listing each CDR3 protein once. The sample carries about 460,000 distinct CDR3 sequences, roughly 22% recorded once. This specimen was peripheral blood mononuclear cells (PBMCs), taken when the disease was refractory, from a patient treated with antithyroid drugs. Receptors were obtained from a female donor with Graves disease. The CDR3 runs from the conserved cysteine through the conserved F or W. D genes are given only for firm matches. The size of a clone is reported for some rows only, either as once, few or many, or as a class for expanded clones.

V gene	clone size	J gene	D gene	CDR3 protein	CDR3 DNA
TRBV15	few	TRBJ1-5	TRBD1	CATAGQGGIQPQHF	TGTGCCACCGCCGGACAGGGCGGTATTCAGCCCCAGCATTTT
TRBV7-2	many	TRBJ2-5	TRBD1	CASSKRHPPVQGGAETQYF	TGTGCCAGCAGCAAGCGGCATCCGCCCGTACAGGGGGGCGCAGAGACCCAGTACTTC
TRBV14	many	TRBJ1-4	NA	CASSSLFARAGREKLFF	TGTGCCAGCAGCTCTCTTTTCGCAAGGGCAGGTCGCGAAAAACTGTTTTTT
TRBV6-5	many	TRBJ2-7	NA	CASSYLPGNSYEQYF	TGTGCCAGCAGTTACTTGCCAGGCAACTCCTACGAGCAGTACTTC
TRBV20-1	many	TRBJ2-5	NA	CSAILTGKETQYF	TGCAGTGCTATACTTACAGGGAAAGAGACCCAGTACTTC
TRBV6-1	many	TRBJ1-3	TRBD1	CASSRQGGNTIYF	TGTGCCAGCAGTAGACAGGGAGGAAACACCATATATTTT
TRBV30	few	TRBJ1-2	TRBD1	CAWTIGQAKGYTF	TGTGCCTGGACCATAGGACAGGCTAAGGGCTACACCTTC
TRBV11-2	NA	TRBJ2-5	NA	CASSQDYRGAGPQETQYF	TGTGCCAGCAGCCAAGATTACCGGGGGGCTGGCCCTCAAGAGACCCAGTACTTC
TRBV29-1	many	TRBJ2-5	NA	CSVDRVETQYF	TGCAGCGTTGACAGGGTGGAGACCCAGTACTTC
TRBV2	many	TRBJ2-5	TRBD2	CASSVEAGVQETQYF	TGTGCCAGCAGTGTAGAAGCGGGGGTACAAGAGACCCAGTACTTC
TRBV25-1	NA	TRBJ1-1	NA	CASGWASVAFF	TGTGCCAGCGGTTGGGCCTCTGTAGCTTTCTTT
TRBV28	NA	TRBJ1-1	NA	CASSPTGTLVVAFF	TGTGCCAGCAGTCCAACCGGGACATTGGTAGTAGCTTTCTTT
TRBV6-1	many	TRBJ2-5	TRBD2	CAGSRGGSQETQYF	TGTGCCGGATCCCGGGGCGGGAGCCAAGAGACCCAGTACTTC
TRBV28	many	TRBJ1-2	TRBD1	CASSRDRGPGGYTF	TGTGCCAGCAGTCGGGACAGGGGTCCTGGTGGCTACACCTTC
TRBV19	few	TRBJ1-4	TRBD1	CASLQGKEKLFF	TGTGCCAGTCTACAGGGGAAGGAAAAACTGTTTTTT
TRBV11-3	many	TRBJ2-2	NA	CASSLGTPHPNTGELFF	TGTGCCAGCAGCCTGGGAACACCTCACCCGAACACCGGGGAGCTGTTTTTT
TRBV15	few	TRBJ2-7	NA	CATSRARQALVYEQYF	TGTGCCACCAGCAGAGCTAGACAGGCCTTAGTCTACGAGCAGTACTTC
TRBV11-2	few	TRBJ2-3	NA	CASSLMGGYTDTQYF	TGTGCCAGCAGCTTAATGGGTGGATACACAGATACGCAGTATTTT
TRBV2	many	TRBJ2-7	NA	CASSKRPTLYEQYF	TGTGCCAGCAGTAAACGCCCGACCCTCTACGAGCAGTACTTC
TRBV6-1	NA	TRBJ1-1	TRBD1	CASSRTGWSTEAFF	TGTGCCAGCAGTCGGACAGGGTGGAGCACTGAAGCTTTCTTT
TRBV7-2	NA	TRBJ2-7	TRBD1	CASSPRDRGYDEQYF	TGTGCCAGCAGCCCCCGGGACAGGGGTTATGACGAGCAGTACTTC
TRBV12-3/TRBV12-4	few	TRBJ1-1	NA	CASSFWRMNTEAFF	TGTGCCAGCAGTTTTTGGCGGATGAACACTGAAGCTTTCTTT
TRBV18	NA	TRBJ1-2	NA	CASSPGEGPYGYTF	TGTGCCAGCTCGCCCGGGGAGGGTCCCTATGGCTACACCTTC